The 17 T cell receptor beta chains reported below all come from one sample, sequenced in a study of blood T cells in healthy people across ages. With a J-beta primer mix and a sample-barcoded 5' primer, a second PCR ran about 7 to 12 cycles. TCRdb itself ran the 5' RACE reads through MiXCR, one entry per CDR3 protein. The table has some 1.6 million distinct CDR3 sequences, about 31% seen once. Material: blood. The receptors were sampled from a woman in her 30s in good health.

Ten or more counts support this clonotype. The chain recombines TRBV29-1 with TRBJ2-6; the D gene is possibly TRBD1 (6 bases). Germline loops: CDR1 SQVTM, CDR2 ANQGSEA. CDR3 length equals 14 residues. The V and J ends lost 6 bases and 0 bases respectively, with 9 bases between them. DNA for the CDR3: TGCAGCGTCCTAGGGGGCTCTGGGGCCAACGTCCTGACTTTC. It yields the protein CSVLGGSGANVLTF.

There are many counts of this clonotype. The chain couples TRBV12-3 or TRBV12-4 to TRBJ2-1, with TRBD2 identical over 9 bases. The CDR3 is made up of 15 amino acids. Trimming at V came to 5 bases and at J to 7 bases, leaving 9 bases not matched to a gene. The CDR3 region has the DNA TGTGCCAGCAGTCCTATAGCGGGGGCGGGTAATGAGCAGTTCTTC. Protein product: CASSPIAGAGNEQFF.

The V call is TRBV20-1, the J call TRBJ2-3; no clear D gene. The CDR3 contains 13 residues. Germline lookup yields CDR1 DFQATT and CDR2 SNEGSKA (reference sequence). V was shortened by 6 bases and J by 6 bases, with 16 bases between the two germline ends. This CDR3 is CSAPRNARDTQYF. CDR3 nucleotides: TGCAGTGCCCCCCGGAACGCCCGCGATACGCAGTATTTT.

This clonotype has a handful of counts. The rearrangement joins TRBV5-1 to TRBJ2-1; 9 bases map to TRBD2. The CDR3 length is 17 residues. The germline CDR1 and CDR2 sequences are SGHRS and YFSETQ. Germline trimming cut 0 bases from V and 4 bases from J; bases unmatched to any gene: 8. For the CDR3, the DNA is TGCGCCAGCAGCTTGGCCGCAATAGCGGGAGTGTACAATGAGCAGTTCTTC. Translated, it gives CASSLAAIAGVYNEQFF.

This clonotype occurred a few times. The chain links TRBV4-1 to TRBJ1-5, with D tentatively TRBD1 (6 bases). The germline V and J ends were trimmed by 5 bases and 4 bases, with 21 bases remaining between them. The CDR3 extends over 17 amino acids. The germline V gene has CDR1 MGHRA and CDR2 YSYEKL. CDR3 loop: CASSEGEGGLENQPQHF. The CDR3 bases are TGCGCCAGCAGCGAAGGGGAGGGGGGGCTGGAAAATCAGCCCCAGCATTTT.

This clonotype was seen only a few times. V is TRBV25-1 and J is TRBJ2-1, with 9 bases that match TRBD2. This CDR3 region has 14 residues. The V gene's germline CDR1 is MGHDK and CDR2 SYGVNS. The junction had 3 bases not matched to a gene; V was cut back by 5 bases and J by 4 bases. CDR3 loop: CASSQTSGYNEQFF. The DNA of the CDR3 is TGTGCCAGCAGTCAGACTAGCGGATACAATGAGCAGTTCTTC.

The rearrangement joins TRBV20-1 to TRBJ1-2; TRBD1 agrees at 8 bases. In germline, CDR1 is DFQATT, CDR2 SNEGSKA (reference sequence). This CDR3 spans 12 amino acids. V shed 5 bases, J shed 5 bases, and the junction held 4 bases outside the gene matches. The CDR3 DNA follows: TGCAGTGCTCCAGGGGGCGGGTATGGCTACACCTTC. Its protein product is CSAPGGGYGYTF.

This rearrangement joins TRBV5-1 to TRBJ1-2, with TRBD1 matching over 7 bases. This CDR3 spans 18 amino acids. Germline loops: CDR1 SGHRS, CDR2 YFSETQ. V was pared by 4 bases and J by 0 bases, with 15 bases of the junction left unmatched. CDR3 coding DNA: TGCGCCAGCAGCCCCGCAGGGGTCGGGACAGTGACTAACTATGGCTACACCTTC. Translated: CASSPAGVGTVTNYGYTF.

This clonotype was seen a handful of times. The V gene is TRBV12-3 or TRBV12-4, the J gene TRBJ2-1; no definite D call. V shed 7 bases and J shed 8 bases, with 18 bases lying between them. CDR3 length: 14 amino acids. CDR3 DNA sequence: TGTGCCAGCAAGGTTAGTCCAGCCTCCGATGAGCAGTTCTTC. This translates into CASKVSPASDEQFF.

CDR3 in amino acids: CASSFQLRDGTQYF. The CDR3, as DNA: TGTGCCAGCAGCTTTCAACTCAGGGATGGGACCCAGTACTTC. This rearrangement joins TRBV11-1 to TRBJ2-4; D might be TRBD1 (5 bases). The J call may be in error: the DNA end matches TRBJ2-5 better. The germline V gene has CDR1 SGHAT and CDR2 FQDESV (reference sequence). This CDR3 comprises 14 residues.

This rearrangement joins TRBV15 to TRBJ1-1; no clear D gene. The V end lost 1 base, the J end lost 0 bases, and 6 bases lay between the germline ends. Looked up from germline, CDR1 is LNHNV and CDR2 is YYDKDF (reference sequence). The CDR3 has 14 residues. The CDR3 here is CATSRASLNTEAFF. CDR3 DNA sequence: TGTGCCACCAGCAGAGCGTCCTTGAACACTGAAGCTTTCTTT.

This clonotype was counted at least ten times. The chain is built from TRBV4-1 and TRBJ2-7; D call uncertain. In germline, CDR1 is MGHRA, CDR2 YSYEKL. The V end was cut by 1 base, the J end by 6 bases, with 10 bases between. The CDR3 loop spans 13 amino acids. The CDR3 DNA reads TGCGCCAGCAGCCAAGCTCCGATCGGCGAGCAGTACTTC. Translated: CASSQAPIGEQYF.

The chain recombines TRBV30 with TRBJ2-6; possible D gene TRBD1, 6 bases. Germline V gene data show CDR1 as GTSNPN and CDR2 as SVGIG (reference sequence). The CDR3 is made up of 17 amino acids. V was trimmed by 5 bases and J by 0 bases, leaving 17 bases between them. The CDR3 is CAWSGAPGYSGANVLTF. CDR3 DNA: TGTGCCTGGTCAGGGGCACCCGGATACTCTGGGGCCAACGTCCTGACTTTC.

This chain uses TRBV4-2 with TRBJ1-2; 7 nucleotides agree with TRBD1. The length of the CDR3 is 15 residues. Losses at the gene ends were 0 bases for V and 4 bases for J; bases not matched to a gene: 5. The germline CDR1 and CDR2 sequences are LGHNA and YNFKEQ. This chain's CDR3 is CASSQDDTGAYGYTF. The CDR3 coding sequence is TGTGCCAGCAGCCAAGATGATACAGGGGCCTATGGCTACACCTTC.

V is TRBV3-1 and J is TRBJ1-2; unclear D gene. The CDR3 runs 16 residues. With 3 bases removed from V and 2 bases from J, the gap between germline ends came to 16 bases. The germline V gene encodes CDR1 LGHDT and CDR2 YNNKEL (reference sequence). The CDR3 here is CASSHLPWNPNYGYTF. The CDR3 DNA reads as TGTGCCAGCAGCCATCTCCCTTGGAATCCGAACTATGGCTACACCTTC.

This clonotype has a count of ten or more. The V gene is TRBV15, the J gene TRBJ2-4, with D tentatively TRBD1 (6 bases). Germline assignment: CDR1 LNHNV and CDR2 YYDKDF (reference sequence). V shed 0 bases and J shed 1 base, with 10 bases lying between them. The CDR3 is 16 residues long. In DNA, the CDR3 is TGTGCCACCAGCAGAGATGGAACAGGGGCCAAAAACATTCAGTACTTC. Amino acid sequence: CATSRDGTGAKNIQYF.

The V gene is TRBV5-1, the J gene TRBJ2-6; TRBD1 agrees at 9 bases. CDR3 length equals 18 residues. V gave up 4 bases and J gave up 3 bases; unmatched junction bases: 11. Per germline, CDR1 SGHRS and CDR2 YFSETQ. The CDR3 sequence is CASSPGGQGFRGANVLTF. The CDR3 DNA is TGCGCCAGCAGCCCCGGGGGACAGGGTTTCCGTGGGGCCAACGTCCTGACTTTC.